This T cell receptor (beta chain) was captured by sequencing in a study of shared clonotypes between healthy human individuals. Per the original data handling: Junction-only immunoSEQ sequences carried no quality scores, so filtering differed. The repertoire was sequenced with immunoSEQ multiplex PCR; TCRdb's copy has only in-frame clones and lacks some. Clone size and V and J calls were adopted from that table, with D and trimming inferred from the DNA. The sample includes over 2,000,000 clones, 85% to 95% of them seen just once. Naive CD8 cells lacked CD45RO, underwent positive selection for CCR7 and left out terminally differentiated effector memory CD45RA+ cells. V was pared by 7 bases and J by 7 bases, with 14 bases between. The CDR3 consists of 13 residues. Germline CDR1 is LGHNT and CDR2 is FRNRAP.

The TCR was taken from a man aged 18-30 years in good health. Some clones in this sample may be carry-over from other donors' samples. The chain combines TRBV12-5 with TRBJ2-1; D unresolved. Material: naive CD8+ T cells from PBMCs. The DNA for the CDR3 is TGTGCTAGTGCTCCCGGTGAGAGTAATGAGCAGTTCTTC. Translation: CASAPGESNEQFF.